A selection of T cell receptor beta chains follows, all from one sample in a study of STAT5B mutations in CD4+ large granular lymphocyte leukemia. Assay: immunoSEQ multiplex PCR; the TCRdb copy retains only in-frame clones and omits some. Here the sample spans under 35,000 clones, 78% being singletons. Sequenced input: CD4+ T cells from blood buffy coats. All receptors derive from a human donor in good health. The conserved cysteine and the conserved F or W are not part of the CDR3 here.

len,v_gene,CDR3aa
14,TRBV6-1,ASSEMGGPANYGYT
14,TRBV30,AWTRLAGGPYNEQF
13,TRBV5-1,ASSLDNGGYNEQF
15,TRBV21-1,ASSKGAWQGEVHEQY
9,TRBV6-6,ASRVRDEQF
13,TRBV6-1,ASSEGGTSPYEQY
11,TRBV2,ANSREAAYEQY
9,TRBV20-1,SARDRGYDS
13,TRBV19,ASKKTSGYQETQY
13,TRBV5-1,ASGSGDNDNSPLH
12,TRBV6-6,ASREALGANVLT
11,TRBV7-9,ASSLKDNYGYT
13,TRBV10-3,AITPDRAKGNTIY
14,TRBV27,ASIPRGKGLNTEAF
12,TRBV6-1,ASSYSDMNTEAF
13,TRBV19,ASSIGAQVNYGYT
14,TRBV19,ASSYLRGQRTDTQY
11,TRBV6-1,ASSAPGRPPQH
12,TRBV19,ASRAGGGYNEQF
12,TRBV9,ASSVGGLGEKLF
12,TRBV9,ASSPGQGIQPQH
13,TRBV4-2,ASSQGQGAGEKLF
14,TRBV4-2,ASSQTTSAIQETQY
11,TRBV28,ASSDLAKNIQY
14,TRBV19,ASRETLSSYNSPLH
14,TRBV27,ASSPRGTSGGSHRY
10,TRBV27,ASCGTTGELF
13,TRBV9,ASSVGVSGLDEQF
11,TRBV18,ASSPTGNTEAF
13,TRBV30,AWSPNRGLGNIQY